Shown below are 21 T cell receptor beta chains from a single sample sequenced in a study of CD8 T cells in ankylosing spondylitis. Overall study findings and caveats: A motif in TCR beta, a set of eight highly homologous variants, appeared characteristic of ankylosing spondylitis blood.

Each CDR3 protein gets one entry after TCRdb re-called the 5' RACE reads with MiXCR. In the table there are under 150,000 distinct CDR3 sequences, roughly a sixth of which are singletons. No antigens are known for them. Sequences were obtained from blood, either unsorted or a sorted T cell fraction (not recorded which). The receptors derive from a male donor with ankylosing spondylitis.

This clonotype came up a few times. The chain joins TRBV7-9 to TRBJ1-4, with D hard to call. The CDR3 totals 17 residues. Per the germline V gene, CDR1 is SEHNR and CDR2 is FQNEAQ (reference sequence). Trimming stripped 5 bases from V and 4 bases from J, with 20 bases between. CDR3 nucleotides: TGTGCCAGCAGCCCGACCAAAGTGGGGAGAAGTAATGAAAAACTGTTTTTT. It is translated as CASSPTKVGRSNEKLFF.

There are many counts of this clonotype. This rearrangement joins TRBV2 to TRBJ1-1; D is ambiguous. The V and J ends lost 0 bases and 7 bases respectively, with 15 bases between them. The CDR3 consists of 15 residues. Germline assignment: CDR1 SNHLY and CDR2 FYNNEI. The CDR3 protein is CASSEAKVAPGEAFF. The CDR3 nucleotides are TGTGCCAGCAGTGAAGCTAAGGTGGCGCCTGGTGAAGCTTTCTTT.

Points on this clonotype: Because it lacks the conserved phenylalanine or tryptophan at the end, this CDR3 is likely a read error. The rearrangement joins TRBV7-9 to TRBJ2-7; 7 positions match TRBD1. The CDR3 runs to 15 residues. The junction had 7 bases not matched to a gene; V was cut back by 2 bases and J by 3 bases. Germline CDR1 is SEHNR and CDR2 is FQNEAQ (reference sequence). The CDR3 loop is CASSLPGTEDYEQYI. As DNA, the CDR3 is TGTGCCAGCAGCTTACCCGGGACAGAAGACTACGAGCAGTACATC.

The chain combines TRBV12-3 or TRBV12-4 with TRBJ2-7; 9 bases fit TRBD1. This CDR3 is 15 amino acids long. V lost 5 bases, J lost 5 bases, and 10 bases stayed unmatched. In nucleotides, the CDR3 is TGTGCCAGCAGTGGTAGGCGGGACAGGGTCCACGAGCAGTACTTC. This translates into CASSGRRDRVHEQYF.

The rearrangement uses TRBV12-3 or TRBV12-4 and TRBJ2-7; no firm D call. Trimming left V 5 bases short and J 7 bases short, with 12 bases between. The CDR3 consists of 12 residues. Here the CDR3 reads CASSAPTDEQYF. The CDR3 coding sequence is TGTGCCAGCAGTGCCCCTACCGATGAGCAGTACTTC.

This rearrangement joins TRBV28 to TRBJ1-2, with a possible D match to TRBD1 (5 bases). V lost 3 bases, J lost 4 bases, and 12 bases lay in between. Germline assignment: CDR1 MDHEN and CDR2 SYDVKM. The CDR3 contains 14 residues. CDR3 nucleotides: TGTGCCAGCAGTTTTCGTCAGGGTGGCTATGGCTACACCTTC. It is translated as CASSFRQGGYGYTF.

This clonotype was seen only a few times. This chain joins TRBV28 and TRBJ2-7; possibly TRBD2 for D (6 bases). Germline assignment: CDR1 MDHEN and CDR2 SYDVKM. V lost 6 bases and J lost 3, with 12 bases in between. The CDR3 is 13 amino acids. The CDR3 here is CASRRDGFYEQYF. The CDR3, as DNA: TGTGCCAGCAGGCGGGACGGGTTCTACGAGCAGTACTTC.

This clonotype was detected many times. The J gene is TRBJ2-7, the V gene TRBV4-1; D unclear. Looked up from germline, CDR1 is MGHRA and CDR2 is YSYEKL. CDR3 length: 13 residues. The germline V and J ends were trimmed by 5 bases and 3 bases, with 11 bases remaining between them. The CDR3 DNA sequence: TGCGCCAGCAGCGAAGGACGTAACTACGAGCAGTACTTC. Residues: CASSEGRNYEQYF.

The J gene is TRBJ2-1, the V gene TRBV9; TRBD1 matches at 8 bases. Unmatched junction bases numbered 7, after V lost 0 bases and J lost 2 bases. The CDR3 is made up of 17 amino acids. Germline CDR1 and CDR2: SGDLS and YYNGEE. The CDR3 DNA reads TGTGCCAGCAGCGTAGGTGGGGACAGGTTACCCTACAATGAGCAGTTCTTC. Protein sequence: CASSVGGDRLPYNEQFF.

This clonotype was seen a handful of times. The chain has TRBV4-1 and TRBJ2-7; D is undetermined. Germline CDR1 and CDR2: MGHRA and YSYEKL. Trimming cost V 1 base and J 0 bases, with 10 bases left between them. The CDR3 has 15 residues. For the CDR3, the DNA is TGCGCCAGCAGCCAAGTTGGATTCAGCTCCTACGAGCAGTACTTC. This sequence encodes CASSQVGFSSYEQYF.

V usage is TRBV6-5 and J usage is TRBJ2-5; no clear D gene. This CDR3 region has 11 residues. Trimming removed 0 bases at V and 7 bases at J, with 3 bases between. Germline assignment: CDR1 MNHEY and CDR2 SVGAGI. The CDR3 loop reads CASSYSGTQYF. In DNA, the CDR3 is TGTGCCAGCAGTTACTCTGGGACCCAGTACTTC.

This clonotype was seen ten or more times. The chain uses TRBV29-1 and TRBJ2-7; 10 bases map to TRBD2. This CDR3 contains 14 residues. J gave up 0 bases and V 6 bases, and 5 bases lay outside the gene matches. Germline CDR1 and CDR2: SQVTM and ANQGSEA. The CDR3 protein is CSVELAGISYEQYF. The CDR3 DNA reads as TGCAGCGTCGAACTAGCGGGGATCTCCTACGAGCAGTACTTC.

V and J are TRBV7-8 and TRBJ2-1; 10 bases align to TRBD1. The CDR3 spans 16 residues. Germline-derived CDR1 and CDR2 are SGHVS and FQNEAQ. V lost 2 bases and J lost 0; bases outside the gene matches: 1. CDR3 residues: CASSLRTGGSYNEQFF. The DNA for the CDR3 is TGTGCCAGCAGCTTAAGGACAGGGGGCTCCTACAATGAGCAGTTCTTC.

This clonotype was detected a few times. J is TRBJ1-6 and V is TRBV19; D is possibly TRBD1 (5 bases). V was clipped by 5 bases and J by 9 bases, with 14 bases between them. Germline CDR1 and CDR2: LNHDA and SQIVND (reference sequence). The length of the CDR3 is 14 residues. CDR3 residues: CASSEEGTFSPLHF. CDR3 nucleotide sequence: TGTGCCAGTAGTGAAGAAGGGACGTTTTCACCCCTCCACTTT. The full variable domain, its missing parts supplied by reference TRBV19 and TRBJ1-6, is DGGITQSPKYLFRKEGQNVTLSCEQNLNHDAMYWYRQDPGQGLRLIYYSQIVNDFQKGDIAEGYSVSREKKESFPLTVTSAQKNPTAFYLCASSEEGTFSPLHFGNGTRLTVT.

This clonotype was seen repeatedly, ten times or more. V and J are TRBV7-8 and TRBJ1-5; unclear D gene. There are 15 residues in the CDR3. CDR1 is SGHVS, CDR2 FQNEAQ, per germline. V was cut by 2 bases and J by 1 base, with 9 bases left in between. The DNA for the CDR3 is TGTGCCAGCAGCTTATCGGTTTTAAGCAATCAGCCCCAGCATTTT. The encoded protein is CASSLSVLSNQPQHF. The full variable domain, its missing parts supplied by reference TRBV7-8 and TRBJ1-5, is GAGVSQSPRYKVAKRGQDVALRCDPISGHVSLFWYQQALGQGPEFLTYFQNEAQLDKSGLPSDRFFAERPEGSVSTLKIQRTQQEDSAVYLCASSLSVLSNQPQHFGDGTRLSIL.

This clonotype was detected a few times. One junction end disagrees with the germline gene, perhaps due to a read error. This chain links TRBV15 with TRBJ2-7; the D gene is possibly TRBD1 (5 bases). The CDR3 runs 15 residues. Germline CDR1 LNHNV, CDR2 YYDKDF (reference sequence). The CDR3, as DNA: TGTGCCACCAGCAGAGGATTTCAGGGTTCCTTCGAGCAGTACTTC. Translation: CATSRGFQGSFEQYF. Based on the CDR3 plus reference TRBV15 and TRBJ2-7, the full variable domain is DAMVIQNPRYQVTQFGKPVTLSCSQTLNHNVMYWYQQKSSQAPKLLFHYYDKDFNNEADTPDNFQSRRPNTSFCFLDIRSPGLGDTAMYLCATSRGFQGSFEQYFGPGTRLTVT.

This rearrangement joins TRBV28 to TRBJ2-1; TRBD1 is a possible D gene (5 bases). This CDR3 is 13 amino acids long. Deletions cut 6 bases from V and 11 bases from J, with 17 bases between. Germline V gives CDR1 MDHEN, CDR2 SYDVKM. CDR3 DNA: TGTGCCAGCAGACCGATCTCAGGGCAGCAGCAGTTCTTC. It encodes CASRPISGQQQFF.

The rearrangement uses TRBV28 and TRBJ2-1; maybe TRBD1 (6 bases). Germline values: CDR1 MDHEN, CDR2 SYDVKM. The CDR3 runs 12 residues. V was pared by 5 bases and J by 8 bases, with 10 bases between. In DNA, the CDR3 is TGTGCCAGCAGTCAACAGGGCCATGAGCAGTTCTTC. Translated: CASSQQGHEQFF.

This clonotype has a handful of counts. The chain couples TRBV5-6 to TRBJ2-3; 10 bases fit TRBD1. Germline V lookup: CDR1 SGHDT, CDR2 YYEEEE. J was trimmed by 3 bases and V by 3 bases; bases with no gene match: 7. CDR3 size: 16 residues. The CDR3 DNA follows: TGTGCCAGCAGCTCGCCGGGACAGGGGTATACAGATACGCAGTATTTT. Protein product: CASSSPGQGYTDTQYF.

V and J are TRBV5-6 and TRBJ2-1; 10 bases agree with TRBD2. In germline, CDR1 is SGHDT, CDR2 YYEEEE. The CDR3 consists of 17 residues. V was clipped by 0 bases and J by 6 bases; unmatched bases: 9. The CDR3 spells CASSLGTSGAFSNEQFF. The CDR3 region has the DNA TGTGCCAGCAGCTTGGGGACTAGCGGAGCCTTTTCCAATGAGCAGTTCTTC.

This clonotype has ten or more counts. One junction end does not reproduce the germline sequence, and a read error may be involved. The rearrangement links TRBV29-1 to TRBJ2-1; D uncertain. Germline values: CDR1 SQVTM, CDR2 ANQGSEA. There are 10 residues in the CDR3. The CDR3 DNA sequence: TGCAGCGTCGAAGGTAATGAGCAGTTCTTC. Encoded protein: CSVEGNEQFF.